This T cell receptor beta chain was sequenced during a study of regulatory T cells in long-lasting Graves disease. Study findings and constraints: Thyroid tissue went unstudied; only peripheral blood was examined. Newly diagnosed disease favored TRBV20-1 and TRBJ2-1 over persistent disease. Few sampled subjects may have lowered accuracy.

With 7 bases removed from V and 5 bases from J, the gap between germline ends came to 15 bases. The germline gives CDR1 MNHNS, CDR2 SASEGT. This CDR3 contains 13 residues. According to the study, TCR beta libraries were built with iRepertoire HTBI primers and CDR3-region Arm-PCR. Under the authors' procedure: Identification across samples found some 60 TRBV and approximately 15 TRBJ segments. TCRdb analysed the multiplex PCR reads with MiXCR anew, one entry per CDR3 protein. The V and J calls come from TCRdb's annotation, not from the publication. Seen here are about 470,000 distinct CDR3 sequences, about 22% observed once, and the top ten hold about 6.6%. This clonotype was observed a few times. The antigen remains unidentified. Noted time point: persistent/refractory GD, antithyroid drugs over 5 years with positive TRAb. Extracted PBMC RNA gave rise to the TCR library.

The clonotype originates from a female donor with Graves disease. The source material was peripheral blood mononuclear cells (PBMCs), sampled when the disease was refractory, from a patient treated with antithyroid drugs. This sequence joins TRBV6-1 and TRBJ2-7, with D uncertain. CDR3 region: CASNSASGDEQYF. The CDR3 region has the DNA TGTGCCAGCAACTCCGCTTCGGGTGACGAGCAGTACTTC.